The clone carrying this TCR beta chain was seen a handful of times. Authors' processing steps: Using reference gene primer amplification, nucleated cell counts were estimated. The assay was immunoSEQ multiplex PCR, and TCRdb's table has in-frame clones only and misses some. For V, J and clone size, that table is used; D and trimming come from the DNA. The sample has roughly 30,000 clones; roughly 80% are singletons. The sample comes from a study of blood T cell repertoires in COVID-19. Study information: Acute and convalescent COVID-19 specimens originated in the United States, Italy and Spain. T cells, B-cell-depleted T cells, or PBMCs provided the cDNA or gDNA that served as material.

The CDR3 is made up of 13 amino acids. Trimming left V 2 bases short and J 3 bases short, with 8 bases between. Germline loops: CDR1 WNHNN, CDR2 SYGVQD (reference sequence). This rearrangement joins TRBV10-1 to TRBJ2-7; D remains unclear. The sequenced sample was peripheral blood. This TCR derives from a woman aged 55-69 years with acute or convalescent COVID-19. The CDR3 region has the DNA TGCGCCAGCAGTGAGGGCCCTAGCTACGAGCAGTACTTC. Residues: CASSEGPSYEQYF.